The 13 T cell receptor beta chains below all came from one sample that was sequenced in a study of T-cell reconstitution after alpha-beta-depleted transplantation in children. Researchers prepared the TCRbeta library using unique molecular identifiers, the study reports. In TCRdb, the PCR reads were re-called with MiXCR into one record per CDR3 protein. In the table there are roughly 100,000 distinct CDR3 sequences, roughly 8.3% of which are singletons. The material was PBMCs from the stem cell graft donor, obtained from the stem cell graft. The source is a human donor who donated a stem cell graft to a child with congenital amegakaryocytic thrombocytopenia.

This clonotype was seen repeatedly, ten times or more. The genes are TRBV27 and TRBJ2-1; maybe TRBD2 (6 bases). Germline values: CDR1 MNHEY, CDR2 SMNVEV (reference sequence). CDR3 length: 16 residues. V lost 6 bases to trimming and J lost 4 bases, with 19 bases between them. Written as DNA, the CDR3 is TGTGCCAGCAGCGCCAGGAGTGGCGGGGATTACAATGAGCAGTTCTTC. This codes for CASSARSGGDYNEQFF.

This clonotype was recorded at least ten times. The chain has TRBV20-1 and TRBJ2-3, with TRBD2 matching over 9 bases. J was trimmed by 6 bases and V by 3 bases; bases with no gene match: 10. This CDR3 spans 15 amino acids. Germline CDR1 is DFQATT and CDR2 is SNEGSKA (reference sequence). The CDR3 DNA follows: TGCAGTGCTAGTGGGTTAGCGGGAGTTTACGATACGCAGTATTTT. This translates into CSASGLAGVYDTQYF.

Many counts were recorded for this clonotype. The rearrangement links TRBV5-1 to TRBJ1-1; D is undetermined. Germline V gene data show CDR1 as SGHRS and CDR2 as YFSETQ. With 6 bases removed from V and 4 bases from J, the gap between germline ends came to 10 bases. This CDR3 is 12 amino acids long. CDR3 DNA sequence: TGCGCCAGCAACTCGGAGAGCACTGAAGCTTTCTTT. This codes for CASNSESTEAFF.

About this clonotype: One junction end does not reproduce the germline sequence, and a read error may be involved. This chain joins TRBV25-1 and TRBJ1-2; D ambiguous. The V gene's germline CDR1 is MGHDK and CDR2 SYGVNS. The CDR3 sequence is 14 residues long. The CDR3 loop is CASSDKGWNYVYTF. Here the CDR3 DNA reads TGTGCCAGCAGTGATAAGGGATGGAACTATGTCTACACCTTC.

This clonotype was seen at least ten times. The chain is built from TRBV6-1 and TRBJ2-7, with D tentatively TRBD2 (5 bases). The CDR3 length is 14 residues. V was trimmed by 8 bases and J by 6 bases, leaving 20 bases between them. The V gene's germline CDR1 is MNHNS and CDR2 SASEGT. CDR3 nucleotide sequence: TGTGCCAGCTCATTGGACTCCAGCCGCTTCGAGCAGTACTTC. As protein: CASSLDSSRFEQYF.

This clonotype has at least ten counts. V is TRBV6-5 and J is TRBJ1-5; 7 bases map to TRBD1. CDR1 is MNHEY, CDR2 SVGAGI, per germline. The CDR3 totals 13 residues. V was clipped by 6 bases and J by 5 bases; unmatched bases: 4. In DNA form, the CDR3 reads TGTGCCAGCAGCCGGGACAGAGATCAGCCCCAGCATTTT. Translated, it gives CASSRDRDQPQHF.

This chain connects TRBV30 to TRBJ1-1; 9 bases are a match to TRBD1. This CDR3 spans 14 amino acids. Germline CDR1 reads GTSNPN; CDR2 reads SVGIG (reference sequence). The trim removed 8 bases at V and 4 bases at J, leaving 11 bases unmatched. Here the CDR3 reads CAGAGQGRGTEAFF. The DNA for the CDR3 is TGTGCCGGAGCGGGACAGGGTCGTGGCACTGAAGCTTTCTTT.

At least ten counts were recorded for this clonotype. This chain connects TRBV20-1 to TRBJ2-3, with D possibly TRBD2 on 5 matching bases. Trimming pared 5 bases from V and 4 bases from J, leaving 16 bases between. Per germline, CDR1 DFQATT and CDR2 SNEGSKA (reference sequence). There are 14 residues in the CDR3. CDR3 nucleotide sequence: TGCAGTGCTCCCCCCCGGCTAGCAGCAGATACGCAGTATTTT. Residues: CSAPPRLAADTQYF.

The chain links TRBV5-6 to TRBJ2-7; possible D gene TRBD1, 6 bases. Germline V gene sequence: CDR1 SGHDT, CDR2 YYEEEE. The CDR3 has 13 amino acids. Between the trimmed V and J ends, which lost 4 bases and 2 bases, there was a span of 10 bases. CDR3 nucleotides: TGTGCCAGCAGCCATACAGGGACCTACGAGCAGTACTTC. The encoded protein is CASSHTGTYEQYF. Filled out from reference TRBV5-6 and TRBJ2-7, the complete variable domain reads DAGVTQSPTHLIKTRGQQVTLRCSPKSGHDTVSWYQQALGQGPQFIFQYYEEEERQRGNFPDRFSGHQFPNYSSELNVNALLLGDSALYLCASSHTGTYEQYFGPGTRLTVT.

Many counts were recorded for this clonotype. The gene calls are TRBV11-2 and TRBJ2-1; 10 positions agree with TRBD2. Trimming took 7 bases from V and 8 from J; bases not matched to a gene: 11. CDR1 and CDR2 from the germline V gene are SGHAT and FQNNGV. The CDR3 is made up of 15 amino acids. The CDR3 coding sequence is TGTGCCAGCACCCTAGTGGCTAGCGGGAGCCATGAGCAGTTCTTC. This translates into CASTLVASGSHEQFF.

This clonotype occurred many times. V and J are TRBV29-1 and TRBJ2-2, with 11 bases lining up with TRBD2. The trim removed 4 bases at V and 3 bases at J, leaving 4 bases unmatched. CDR3 length: 15 residues. Germline V gives CDR1 SQVTM, CDR2 ANQGSEA. As DNA, the CDR3 is TGCAGCGTTGGGGGGACTAGCGGCTACACCGGGGAGCTGTTTTTT. Its protein is CSVGGTSGYTGELFF.

This clonotype was seen ten or more times. The chain is built from TRBV7-2 and TRBJ1-2; 7 bases line up with TRBD1. This CDR3 comprises 14 residues. Looked up from germline, CDR1 is SGHTA and CDR2 is FQGNSA. V trimming: 1 base; J trimming: 4 bases; junction bases outside the gene matches: 3. CDR3 residues: CASSLVSGGYGYTF. CDR3 sequence (DNA): TGTGCCAGCAGCTTAGTTTCAGGGGGCTATGGCTACACCTTC.

Ten or more counts support this clonotype. This chain connects TRBV12-3 or TRBV12-4 to TRBJ2-1, with 11 bases aligning to TRBD2. J gave up 5 bases and V 5 bases, and 14 bases lay outside the gene matches. CDR3 length equals 18 residues. In nucleotides, the CDR3 is TGTGCCAGCAGTCACTCGATAGCGGGAGGGGGCCCCCACAATGAGCAGTTCTTC. The encoded protein is CASSHSIAGGGPHNEQFF.